These 19 T cell receptor beta chains originate from one sample sequenced in a study of blood T cell repertoires in COVID-19. TCRdb's table, derived via immunoSEQ multiplex PCR, lists solely in-frame clones and lacks some. The sample has 200,000 to 250,000 clones, about 80% seen once. The specimen was PBMCs or T cells enriched from blood (not recorded which). The receptors were sampled from a man in his forties who had recovered from COVID-19.

In this sample, this clone turned up a few times. The chain recombines TRBV18 with TRBJ1-3; D is uncertain. This CDR3 comprises 15 residues. CDR1 and CDR2 from the germline V gene are KGHSH and LQKENI. Trimming shortened V by 6 bases and J by 4 bases, and 16 bases separated the two germline ends. The CDR3 here is CASSSPGNQGNTIYF. As DNA, the CDR3 is TGTGCCAGCTCCTCCCCGGGGAACCAAGGAAACACCATATATTTT. The whole variable domain, remainder taken from reference TRBV18 and TRBJ1-3, is NAGVMQNPRHLVRRRGQEARLRCSPMKGHSHVYWYRQLPEEGLKFMVYLQKENIIDESGMPKERFSAEFPKEGPSILRIQQVVRGDSAAYFCASSSPGNQGNTIYFGEGSWLTVV.

The rearrangement joins TRBV11-2 to TRBJ2-5, with D maybe TRBD2 (5 bases). The CDR3 has 15 amino acids. V was pared by 5 bases and J by 5 bases, with 18 bases between. CDR1 and CDR2 from the germline V gene are SGHAT and FQNNGV. The CDR3 DNA reads as TGTGCCAGCAGCCCAACGCGGTCGGGGTCGGAGACCCAGTACTTC. As protein: CASSPTRSGSETQYF.

V is TRBV3-1 (or the pseudogene TRBV3-2) and J is TRBJ2-1; 10 positions agree with TRBD2. Trimming cost V 0 bases and J 6 bases; bases outside gene matches: 2. This CDR3 is 15 amino acids long. Per germline, CDR1 LGHDT and CDR2 YNNKEL (reference sequence). The CDR3 loop reads CASSQEGLASNEQFF. As DNA, the CDR3 is TGTGCCAGCAGCCAAGAGGGACTAGCGTCCAATGAGCAGTTCTTC.

This chain joins TRBV7-2 and TRBJ1-2; D is undetermined. Germline CDR1 SGHTA, CDR2 FQGNSA. V was pared by 5 bases and J by 6 bases, with 16 bases between. This CDR3 is 14 amino acids long. The CDR3 sequence: CASSQGGLRNGYTF. The CDR3, as DNA: TGTGCCAGCAGCCAAGGAGGACTTAGGAATGGCTACACCTTC.

V is TRBV2 and J is TRBJ2-7, with a tentative D call TRBD2 (6 bases). Trimming shortened V by 4 bases and J by 3 bases, and 19 bases separated the two germline ends. The CDR3 extends over 16 amino acids. Germline lookup yields CDR1 SNHLY and CDR2 FYNNEI. CDR3: CASSGDPAGSNYEQYF. The CDR3 bases are TGTGCCAGCAGTGGCGACCCAGCGGGTTCCAACTACGAGCAGTACTTC. The full variable domain, rest sourced from reference TRBV2 and TRBJ2-7, is EPEVTQTPSHQVTQMGQEVILRCVPISNHLYFYWYRQILGQKVEFLVSFYNNEISEKSEIFDDQFSVERPDGSNFTLKIRSTKLEDSAMYFCASSGDPAGSNYEQYFGPGTRLTVT.

The chain employs TRBV5-8 and TRBJ1-5, with 7 positions matching TRBD1. This CDR3 is built from 16 residues. V gave up 0 bases and J gave up 3 bases; unmatched junction bases: 6. CDR1 SGHTS and CDR2 YDEGEE come from the germline V gene. CDR3: CASSLGTGSLNQPQHF. In DNA, the CDR3 is TGTGCCAGCAGCTTGGGGACAGGCTCCCTCAATCAGCCCCAGCATTTT.

The chain recombines TRBV7-9 with TRBJ2-3; TRBD2 might be the D (5 bases). Trimming removed 5 bases from V and 7 bases from J, with 10 bases in between. The CDR3 is 12 residues long. From germline, CDR1 is SEHNR and CDR2 FQNEAQ (reference sequence). CDR3 DNA sequence: TGTGCCAGCAGCCGGGGATCTTATACGCAGTATTTT. It encodes CASSRGSYTQYF.

The gene calls are TRBV29-1 and TRBJ1-1, with no clear D. Germline loops: CDR1 SQVTM, CDR2 ANQGSEA. The CDR3 covers 14 residues. V shed 3 bases and J shed 4 bases, with 15 bases lying between them. CDR3 nucleotides: TGCAGCGTTGAGCCCCTGCGGGAGGGCACTGAAGCTTTCTTT. The encoded protein is CSVEPLREGTEAFF.

The rearrangement links TRBV2 to TRBJ1-2; D perhaps matches TRBD1 (5 bases). Germline CDR1 reads SNHLY; CDR2 reads FYNNEI. This CDR3 has 12 amino acids. Trimming removed 10 bases at V and 8 bases at J, with 17 bases between. The CDR3 sequence: CATLTGGVGYTF. Here the CDR3 DNA reads TGTGCCACTCTAACCGGGGGGGTCGGCTACACCTTC.

The chain employs TRBV2 and TRBJ2-2; unclear D gene. The ends were cut back, 0 bases at V and 13 bases at J, with 12 bases in the middle. The CDR3 length is 13 residues. Germline-derived CDR1 and CDR2 are SNHLY and FYNNEI. The CDR3 reads CASSEAPYNWLFF. Here the CDR3 DNA reads TGTGCCAGCAGTGAAGCGCCGTATAACTGGCTGTTTTTT.

The V gene is TRBV27, the J gene TRBJ2-5; a possible D gene is TRBD2 (5 bases). The CDR3 has 14 residues. V was pared by 3 bases and J by 5 bases, with 13 bases between. Germline loops: CDR1 MNHEY, CDR2 SMNVEV (reference sequence). Here the CDR3 reads CASSFVARPETQYF. The CDR3 DNA is TGTGCCAGCAGTTTTGTAGCGAGGCCCGAGACCCAGTACTTC.

The chain joins TRBV29-1 to TRBJ2-7; TRBD2 agrees at 9 bases. Germline V gene data show CDR1 as SQVTM and CDR2 as ANQGSEA. This CDR3 region has 14 residues. The V segment lost 4 bases and the J segment 3 bases; nucleotides outside the gene matches: 7. CDR3: CSVVLAGTLYEQYF. The CDR3, as DNA: TGCAGCGTTGTTCTAGCGGGAACCCTCTACGAGCAGTACTTC.

The chain is built from TRBV30 and TRBJ2-2; 7 nucleotides align to TRBD2. Germline V gene data show CDR1 as GTSNPN and CDR2 as SVGIG (reference sequence). The CDR3 consists of 15 residues. CDR3 coding DNA: TGTGCTTCGGTAGCGGGCGCGGGGTTCACCGGGGAGCTGTTTTTT. It is translated as CASVAGAGFTGELFF.

J is TRBJ2-7 and V is TRBV4-3; 8 nucleotides line up with TRBD2. CDR3 length: 12 amino acids. CDR1 and CDR2 (germline): LGHNA, YSLEER. V trimming: 3 bases; J trimming: 7 bases; junction bases outside the gene matches: 2. CDR3 sequence reads: CASSQPGGEQYF. CDR3 in DNA: TGCGCCAGCAGCCAGCCGGGGGGGGAGCAGTACTTC.

The gene calls are TRBV27 and TRBJ1-2; D gene ambiguous. V lost 2 bases and J 0 bases, leaving 16 bases between the germline ends. The CDR3 has 17 amino acids. Germline V gene data show CDR1 as MNHEY and CDR2 as SMNVEV (reference sequence). The CDR3 DNA reads TGTGCCAGCAGTTTAGGGTACGGGAACCAAGCTAACTATGGCTACACCTTC. It yields the protein CASSLGYGNQANYGYTF.

The chain couples TRBV7-3 to TRBJ2-3; D is uncertain. Germline loops: CDR1 SGHTA, CDR2 FQGTGA. CDR3 length: 11 amino acids. V lost 5 bases, J lost 2 bases, and 2 bases lay in between. The CDR3 region has the DNA TGTGCCAGCAGCCTCACAGATACGCAGTATTTT. Amino acids: CASSLTDTQYF.

This clone showed up just once. This rearrangement joins TRBV28 to TRBJ1-4; 8 nucleotides align to TRBD1. This CDR3 spans 16 amino acids. The ends lost 1 base at V and 6 bases at J; junction bases unmatched: 7. CDR1 is MDHEN, CDR2 SYDVKM, per germline. CDR3 sequence reads: CASSLLGYRGDEKLFF. CDR3 in DNA: TGTGCCAGCAGTTTATTGGGCTACAGGGGGGATGAAAAACTGTTTTTT.

This rearrangement joins TRBV3-1 (or the pseudogene TRBV3-2) to TRBJ2-6; possibly TRBD2 for D (6 bases). This CDR3 is 15 amino acids long. The V gene's germline CDR1 is LGHDT and CDR2 YNNKEL (reference sequence). Trimming shortened V by 2 bases and J by 2 bases, and 7 bases separated the two germline ends. CDR3 sequence (DNA): TGTGCCAGCAGCCAACGGGAGACTGGGGCCAACGTCCTGACTTTC. Its translation: CASSQRETGANVLTF.

The chain joins TRBV28 to TRBJ1-3, with TRBD1 as a possible D gene (6 bases). The CDR3 loop spans 14 amino acids. Germline V gene sequence: CDR1 MDHEN, CDR2 SYDVKM. V was pared by 3 bases and J by 7 bases, with 13 bases between. The CDR3 DNA reads TGTGCCAGCAGTTTGACAGGTACATGGAACACCATATATTTT. Protein sequence: CASSLTGTWNTIYF.